Below, 9 T cell receptor beta chains from the same sample are listed, as sequenced in a study of blood T cell repertoires in COVID-19. Profiling relied on immunoSEQ multiplex PCR, and the TCRdb table lists in-frame clones only, not all of them. This table has about 220,000 clones, about 80% appearing once. Sequencing was carried out using PBMCs or T cells enriched from blood (not recorded which). All receptors derive from a woman in her forties with acute COVID-19.

This clone was observed at least ten times. CDR3 amino acids: CASSLEAGLTQETQYF. CDR3 bases: TGTGCCAGCAGCTTAGAGGCGGGACTAACCCAAGAGACCCAGTACTTC. This rearrangement joins TRBV7-2 to TRBJ2-5, with 7 bases identical to TRBD2. CDR1 SGHTA and CDR2 FQGNSA come from the germline V gene. V shed 1 base, J shed 1 base, and the junction held 6 bases outside the gene matches. This CDR3 has 16 amino acids.

This sequence joins TRBV7-6 and TRBJ2-2; D is possibly TRBD2 (6 bases). The CDR3 has 16 amino acids. Germline V gives CDR1 SGHVS, CDR2 FNYEAQ. Trimming cost V 3 bases and J 4 bases, with 15 bases left between them. CDR3 sequence: CASSLQTLRGTGELFF. For the CDR3, the DNA is TGTGCCAGCAGCTTGCAGACACTGCGGGGCACCGGGGAGCTGTTTTTT.

The chain joins TRBV7-6 to TRBJ1-1, with TRBD1 matching 9 bases. This CDR3 has 15 amino acids. The V gene's germline CDR1 is SGHVS and CDR2 FNYEAQ. With 5 bases clipped from V and 4 bases from J, the junction kept 8 bases outside the gene matches. CDR3 loop: CASSLSGQGSTEAFF. CDR3 in DNA: TGTGCCAGCAGCCTCTCAGGACAGGGGTCCACTGAAGCTTTCTTT.

The rearrangement links TRBV7-2 to TRBJ1-2; D possibly corresponds to TRBD1 (5 bases). The CDR3 extends over 17 amino acids. Trimming removed 1 base at V and 6 bases at J, with 21 bases between. Germline V gives CDR1 SGHTA, CDR2 FQGNSA. CDR3 sequence: CASSLDWRATEHDGYTF. DNA of the CDR3: TGTGCCAGCAGCTTAGACTGGAGGGCGACAGAGCACGATGGCTACACCTTC.

This clone was found a few times. The rearrangement uses TRBV5-4 and TRBJ1-6; 10 nucleotides agree with TRBD1. There are 16 residues in the CDR3. V was clipped by 4 bases and J by 7 bases; unmatched bases: 8. In germline, CDR1 is SGHNT, CDR2 YYREEE (reference sequence). Written as DNA, the CDR3 is TGTGCCAGCAGCCCCGGACAGGGGGTGCGCAATTCACCCCTCCACTTT. Protein: CASSPGQGVRNSPLHF.

The chain couples TRBV5-1 to TRBJ2-7; 11 positions agree with TRBD2. Germline V lookup: CDR1 SGHRS, CDR2 YFSETQ. The CDR3 is made up of 16 amino acids. J was trimmed by 0 bases and V by 4 bases; bases with no gene match: 6. The CDR3 loop reads CASSPMGLAVSYEQYF. The CDR3 DNA reads as TGCGCCAGCAGCCCGATGGGACTAGCGGTCTCCTACGAGCAGTACTTC. Filled out from reference TRBV5-1 and TRBJ2-7, the complete variable domain reads KAGVTQTPRYLIKTRGQQVTLSCSPISGHRSVSWYQQTPGQGLQFLFEYFSETQRNKGNFPGRFSGRQFSNSRSEMNVSTLELGDSALYLCASSPMGLAVSYEQYFGPGTRLTVT.

V and J are TRBV28 and TRBJ1-3, with 7 bases aligning to TRBD1. Germline V gene sequence: CDR1 MDHEN, CDR2 SYDVKM. V was pared by 2 bases and J by 4 bases, with 2 bases of the junction left unmatched. This CDR3 is 14 amino acids long. CDR3 region: CASSLGRGGNTIYF. The CDR3 nucleotides are TGTGCCAGCAGTTTAGGCAGGGGGGGAAACACCATATATTTT.

The chain carries TRBV5-1 and TRBJ1-2; 7 nucleotides agree with TRBD1. CDR3 size: 13 residues. After removal of 2 bases from V and 4 bases from J, the junction contained 2 bases not matched to a gene. CDR1 is SGHRS and CDR2 is YFSETQ in the germline V gene. The CDR3 is CASSLGDSYGYTF. Here the CDR3 DNA reads TGCGCCAGCAGCTTAGGGGACAGCTATGGCTACACCTTC. The entire variable domain, with the rest obtained from reference TRBV5-1 and TRBJ1-2, is as follows: KAGVTQTPRYLIKTRGQQVTLSCSPISGHRSVSWYQQTPGQGLQFLFEYFSETQRNKGNFPGRFSGRQFSNSRSEMNVSTLELGDSALYLCASSLGDSYGYTFGSGTRLTVV.

The rearrangement joins TRBV7-6 to TRBJ2-2; perhaps TRBD2 as D (6 bases). CDR1 is SGHVS and CDR2 is FNYEAQ in the germline V gene. V was pared by 6 bases and J by 4 bases, with 15 bases between. The CDR3 is 15 amino acids. The CDR3 sequence: CASSMGRDGTGELFF. The CDR3 DNA reads as TGTGCCAGCAGTATGGGGCGGGACGGCACCGGGGAGCTGTTTTTT. The whole variable domain, filled in from reference TRBV7-6 and TRBJ2-2, reads GAGVSQSPRYKVTKRGQDVALRCDPISGHVSLYWYRQALGQGPEFLTYFNYEAQQDKSGLPNDRFSAERPEGSISTLTIQRTEQRDSAMYRCASSMGRDGTGELFFGEGSRLTVL.